This entry lists 23 T cell receptor beta chains sequenced from one sample in a study of beta chain features in type 1 diabetes (dated by TCRdb to 2016 to 2018). The method behind the library was the immunoSEQ multiplex PCR assay. The High Capacity cDNA Reverse Transcription Kit was used to reverse transcribe all of the isolated RNA, meaning that expressed TCRB transcripts were what got sequenced. TCRdb obtained this table from immuneACCESS and retained in-frame rearrangements with V and J assigned. These tables miss some clones; where compared with another copy, unresolved V genes account for less than half of the shortfall, and the remainder is unexplained. The sample profile shows almost 350,000 clones; 7% to 10% of them were found once. The ten most abundant clones make up 0.95% to 1.1% of the sample. Their specific antigens are unknown. What the research found in general, with its limitations: A moderate but significant shortening of TCRB CDR3 length was observed in type 1 diabetes patients in all four CD4+ subsets.

Sequenced input: central memory CD4+ T cells from blood. Every receptor here comes from a man aged 25-45 years with type 1 diabetes.

The table lists this clone with a few counts. The identical CDR3 is also encoded by other nucleotide sequences in the sample. The chain combines TRBV7-2 with TRBJ2-7; 9 nucleotides agree with TRBD1. V shed 6 bases and J 2 bases; nucleotides not matched to a gene: 2. The CDR3 is 13 amino acids. In germline, CDR1 is SGHTA, CDR2 FQGNSA. Here the CDR3 DNA reads TGTGCCAGCAGTTGGGACAGGGCCTACGAGCAGTACTTC. It codes for CASSWDRAYEQYF.

This clone was counted a few times. The gene calls are TRBV7-2 and TRBJ2-1; no clear D. The CDR3 length is 12 residues. Germline CDR1 is SGHTA and CDR2 is FQGNSA. Trimming pared 3 bases from V and 2 bases from J, leaving 2 bases between. The CDR3 nucleotides read TGTGCCAGCAGCTTTACCTACAATGAGCAGTTCTTC. Translation gives CASSFTYNEQFF.

Details on this clone: Distinct nucleotide sequences in the sample also encode this CDR3. The CDR3 DNA is TGCGCCAGCAGCTCATCCGGGACAGGGGGTGAGACCCAGTACTTC. Its protein product is CASSSSGTGGETQYF. V and J are TRBV5-1 and TRBJ2-5, with TRBD1 identical over 11 bases. The CDR3 loop spans 15 amino acids. From germline, CDR1 is SGHRS and CDR2 YFSETQ. V lost 3 bases to trimming and J lost 5 bases; unmatched junction nucleotides: 6.

This clone was observed a few times. CDR3 DNA: TGTGCCAGCAGCGTTGGAGCTTTGGCACAAGAGACCCAGTACTTC. Translating it yields CASSVGALAQETQYF. This chain joins TRBV5-6 and TRBJ2-5; D gene unclear. Trimming removed 4 bases at V and 2 bases at J, with 15 bases between. Looked up from germline, CDR1 is SGHDT and CDR2 is YYEEEE. The CDR3 is 15 residues long.

This clone has only a few counts. This chain connects TRBV11-2 to TRBJ1-2; 8 nucleotides match TRBD1. The CDR3 covers 15 residues. From germline, CDR1 is SGHAT and CDR2 FQNNGV. Losses at the gene ends were 6 bases for V and 4 bases for J; bases not matched to a gene: 10. The CDR3 loop reads CASRPTGQGPYGYTF. The CDR3 region has the DNA TGTGCCAGCAGACCTACTGGACAGGGTCCCTATGGCTACACCTTC.

Only a few counts were recorded for this clone. This sequence joins TRBV29-1 and TRBJ1-1; 7 bases fit TRBD1. Germline V gives CDR1 SQVTM, CDR2 ANQGSEA. With 5 bases clipped from V and 0 bases from J, the junction kept 3 bases outside the gene matches. The CDR3 extends over 13 amino acids. The CDR3 spells CSVQTGLNTEAFF. The CDR3 DNA reads as TGCAGCGTTCAGACAGGGCTGAACACTGAAGCTTTCTTT.

This clone turned up a few times. The gene calls are TRBV5-1 and TRBJ2-7, with 7 positions matching TRBD1. CDR3 length: 15 amino acids. Germline V CDR1 and CDR2: SGHRS, YFSETQ. J was trimmed by 7 bases and V by 4 bases; bases with no gene match: 14. The CDR3 spells CASSVDRVGSGEQYF. In DNA, the CDR3 is TGCGCCAGCAGCGTAGACAGGGTAGGATCGGGAGAGCAGTACTTC.

This clone was seen a handful of times. The chain recombines TRBV30 with TRBJ2-5; 9 nucleotides match TRBD2. This CDR3 region has 13 residues. Germline V lookup: CDR1 GTSNPN, CDR2 SVGIG (reference sequence). After removal of 6 bases from V and 5 bases from J, the junction contained 7 bases not matched to a gene. CDR3 in amino acids: CACPGLAGETQYF. CDR3 sequence (DNA): TGTGCCTGCCCGGGACTAGCAGGGGAGACCCAGTACTTC.

In its sample, this clone was seen a few times. This chain uses TRBV5-8 with TRBJ2-7, with D perhaps assigned TRBD1 or TRBD2 (5 bases each). V gave up 3 bases and J gave up 2 bases, with 9 bases separating them. The CDR3 length is 13 residues. From germline, CDR1 is SGHTS and CDR2 YDEGEE. CDR3 in amino acids: CASSWDGTYEQYF. CDR3 nucleotides: TGTGCCAGCAGCTGGGACGGCACCTACGAGCAGTACTTC.

The genes are TRBV10-3 and TRBJ2-7, with 10 bases aligning to TRBD1. With 5 bases clipped from V and 6 bases from J, the junction kept 4 bases outside the gene matches. CDR3 length: 13 residues. Germline assignment: CDR1 ENHRY and CDR2 SYGVKD. CDR3 sequence reads: CAISPGTGVEQYF. In DNA form, the CDR3 reads TGTGCCATCAGTCCCGGGACAGGGGTCGAGCAGTACTTC.

The V gene is TRBV5-1, the J gene TRBJ2-5; 7 bases match TRBD2. Germline V gene data show CDR1 as SGHRS and CDR2 as YFSETQ. With V trimmed by 3 bases and J by 2 bases, 10 bases remained unmatched. The CDR3 runs to 16 residues. CDR3 in amino acids: CASSWGGLLLQETQYF. The CDR3 coding sequence is TGCGCCAGCAGCTGGGGGGGACTTTTGCTTCAAGAGACCCAGTACTTC.

This clone has a count of ten or more. This rearrangement joins TRBV27 to TRBJ2-7, with D possibly being TRBD1 or TRBD2 (5 bases each). Between the trimmed V and J ends, which lost 8 bases and 7 bases, there was a span of 18 bases. The CDR3 consists of 13 residues. CDR1 and CDR2 (germline): MNHEY, SMNVEV (reference sequence). DNA of the CDR3: TGTGCCAGCGCACCAGGGACCCATCGGGAGCAGTACTTC. Translation gives CASAPGTHREQYF.

The gene calls are TRBV5-1 and TRBJ1-2; D is possibly TRBD1 (6 bases). This CDR3 region has 13 residues. Germline CDR1 reads SGHRS; CDR2 reads YFSETQ. Trimming stripped 1 base from V and 8 bases from J, with 12 bases between. CDR3 sequence: CASSLTGSSGYTF. CDR3 DNA sequence: TGCGCCAGCAGCTTGACAGGGTCTAGCGGCTACACCTTC.

The genes are TRBV7-2 and TRBJ2-1, with TRBD2 matching 7 bases. CDR3 length: 14 residues. Germline V gene lookup returns CDR1 SGHTA and CDR2 FQGNSA. V lost 2 bases, J lost 7 bases, and 5 bases stayed unmatched. The CDR3 reads CASSLRVAGNEQFF. CDR3 DNA sequence: TGTGCCAGCAGCTTACGGGTAGCGGGTAATGAGCAGTTCTTC.

This clone was counted only a few times. This rearrangement joins TRBV5-1 to TRBJ2-2; tentative D call: TRBD1 (6 bases). Deletions cut 3 bases from V and 2 bases from J, with 11 bases between. CDR3 length: 15 residues. Germline V gene lookup returns CDR1 SGHRS and CDR2 YFSETQ. CDR3 nucleotides: TGCGCCAGCAGCTACAGGGACCCTAACACCGGGGAGCTGTTTTTT. This translates into CASSYRDPNTGELFF.

This sequence joins TRBV25-1 and TRBJ2-7, with 9 bases lining up with TRBD2. This CDR3 comprises 15 residues. Trimming cost V 6 bases and J 1 base; bases outside gene matches: 7. Germline-derived CDR1 and CDR2 are MGHDK and SYGVNS. The CDR3 DNA is TGTGCCAGCAGCAGATCGCTAGCGGGATCCTACGAGCAGTACTTC. This gives the protein CASSRSLAGSYEQYF.

The sample holds a few counts of this clone. The chain joins TRBV5-1 to TRBJ1-5; TRBD1 matches 7 bases. The CDR3 contains 15 residues. CDR1 SGHRS and CDR2 YFSETQ come from the germline V gene. V shed 1 base and J 3 bases; nucleotides not matched to a gene: 4. CDR3 sequence reads: CASSLRQGPNQPQHF. The DNA of the CDR3 is TGCGCCAGCAGCTTGAGACAGGGCCCCAATCAGCCCCAGCATTTT.

This clone was detected a few times. J is TRBJ1-2 and V is TRBV27; D possibly corresponds to TRBD1 (6 bases). The CDR3 spans 15 residues. From germline, CDR1 is MNHEY and CDR2 SMNVEV (reference sequence). The ends were cut back, 6 bases at V and 6 bases at J, with 20 bases in the middle. The CDR3 DNA reads as TGTGCCAGCAGGCCTAGTAACCGGGACATGGATGGCTACACCTTC. Amino acids: CASRPSNRDMDGYTF.

This clone has just a few counts. CDR3 sequence: CASSLEGTDTQYF. The DNA of the CDR3 is TGTGCCAGCAGCTTAGAGGGTACAGATACGCAGTATTTT. The J gene is TRBJ2-3, the V gene TRBV11-2; no firm D call. Germline V lookup: CDR1 SGHAT, CDR2 FQNNGV. V was trimmed by 0 bases and J by 3 bases, leaving 4 bases between them. This CDR3 is built from 13 residues.

This clone was seen many times. J is TRBJ1-2 and V is TRBV2, with TRBD1 matching 9 bases. CDR1 SNHLY and CDR2 FYNNEI come from the germline V gene. Trimming removed 6 bases from V and 8 bases from J; junction bases left unmatched: 4. This CDR3 has 12 residues. The CDR3 spells CASRGQGWGYTF. The CDR3 bases are TGTGCCAGCAGAGGACAGGGGTGGGGCTACACCTTC.

The chain carries TRBV7-2 and TRBJ2-5; 7 positions agree with TRBD1. Germline lookup yields CDR1 SGHTA and CDR2 FQGNSA. This CDR3 has 13 residues. V was pared by 8 bases and J by 3 bases, with 6 bases of the junction left unmatched. The CDR3 sequence: CASGRGKEETQYF. The DNA for the CDR3 is TGTGCCAGCGGCAGGGGGAAGGAAGAGACCCAGTACTTC. The full variable domain, rest sourced from reference TRBV7-2 and TRBJ2-5, is GAGVSQSPSNKVTEKGKDVELRCDPISGHTALYWYRQSLGQGLEFLIYFQGNSAPDKSGLPSDRFSAERTGGSVSTLTIQRTQQEDSAVYLCASGRGKEETQYFGPGTRLLVL.

The sample holds a few counts of this clone. The V gene is TRBV6-5, the J gene TRBJ1-1; D unresolved. The CDR3 consists of 13 residues. CDR1 and CDR2 from the germline V gene are MNHEY and SVGAGI. V was pared by 6 bases and J by 3 bases, with 11 bases between. CDR3: CASRITSDTEAFF. The CDR3, as DNA: TGTGCCAGCAGGATCACCTCGGACACTGAAGCTTTCTTT.

A few counts support this clone. V usage is TRBV2 and J usage is TRBJ1-6; D remains ambiguous. CDR1 is SNHLY and CDR2 is FYNNEI in the germline V gene. V was clipped by 7 bases and J by 13 bases, with 14 bases between them. The CDR3 spans 12 residues. This CDR3 reads CASNGGVPPLHF. CDR3 nucleotides: TGTGCCAGCAACGGTGGCGTCCCCCCCCTCCACTTT.